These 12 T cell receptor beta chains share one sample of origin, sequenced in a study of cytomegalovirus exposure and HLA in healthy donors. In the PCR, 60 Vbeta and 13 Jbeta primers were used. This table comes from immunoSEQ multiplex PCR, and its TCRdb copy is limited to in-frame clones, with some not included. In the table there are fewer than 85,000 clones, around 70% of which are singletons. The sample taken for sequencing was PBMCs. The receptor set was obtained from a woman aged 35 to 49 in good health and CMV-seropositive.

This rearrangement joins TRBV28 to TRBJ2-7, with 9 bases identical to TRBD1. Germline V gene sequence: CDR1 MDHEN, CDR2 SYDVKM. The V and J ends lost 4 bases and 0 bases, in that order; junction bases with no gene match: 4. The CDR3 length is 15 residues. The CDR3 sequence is CASSSGTGSSYEQYF. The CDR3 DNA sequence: TGTGCCAGCAGTTCCGGGACAGGGTCCTCCTACGAGCAGTACTTC.

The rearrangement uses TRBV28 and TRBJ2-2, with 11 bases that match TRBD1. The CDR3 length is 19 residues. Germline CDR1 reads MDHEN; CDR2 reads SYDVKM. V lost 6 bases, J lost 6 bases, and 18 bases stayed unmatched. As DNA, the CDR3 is TGTGCCAGCAGGACCGGGACAGGGGGGATATTATGGCTTTCCGGGGAGCTGTTTTTT. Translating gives CASRTGTGGILWLSGELFF.

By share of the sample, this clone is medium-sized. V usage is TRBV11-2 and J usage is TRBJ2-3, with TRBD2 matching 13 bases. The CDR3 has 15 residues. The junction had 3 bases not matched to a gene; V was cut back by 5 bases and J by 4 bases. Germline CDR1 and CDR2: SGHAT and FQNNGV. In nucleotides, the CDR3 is TGTGCCAGCAGCCCCACTAGCGGGAGGGCAGATACGCAGTATTTT. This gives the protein CASSPTSGRADTQYF.

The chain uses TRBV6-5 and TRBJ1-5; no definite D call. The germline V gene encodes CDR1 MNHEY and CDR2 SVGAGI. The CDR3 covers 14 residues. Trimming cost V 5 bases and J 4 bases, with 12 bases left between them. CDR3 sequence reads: CASSPSNTNQPQHF. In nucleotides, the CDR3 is TGTGCCAGCAGTCCTTCCAACACGAATCAGCCCCAGCATTTT.

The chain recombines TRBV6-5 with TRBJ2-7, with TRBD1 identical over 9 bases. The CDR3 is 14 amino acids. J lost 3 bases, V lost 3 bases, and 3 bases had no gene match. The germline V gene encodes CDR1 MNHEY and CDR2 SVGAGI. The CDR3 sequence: CASSYGTGNYEQYF. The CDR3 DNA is TGTGCCAGCAGTTATGGGACAGGGAACTACGAGCAGTACTTC.

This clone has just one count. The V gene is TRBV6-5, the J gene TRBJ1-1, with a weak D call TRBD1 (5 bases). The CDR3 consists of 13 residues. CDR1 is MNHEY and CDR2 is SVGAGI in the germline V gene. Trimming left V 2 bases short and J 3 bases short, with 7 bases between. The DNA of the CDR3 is TGTGCCAGCAGTTACAGGGGTTACACTGAAGCTTTCTTT. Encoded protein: CASSYRGYTEAFF.

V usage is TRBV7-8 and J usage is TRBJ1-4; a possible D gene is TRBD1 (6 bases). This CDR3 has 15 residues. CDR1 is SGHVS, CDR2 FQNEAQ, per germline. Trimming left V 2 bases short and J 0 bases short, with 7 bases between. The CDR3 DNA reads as TGTGCCAGCAGCTTAAACAGGGCAACTAATGAAAAACTGTTTTTT. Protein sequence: CASSLNRATNEKLFF. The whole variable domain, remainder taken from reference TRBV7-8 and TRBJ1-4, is GAGVSQSPRYKVAKRGQDVALRCDPISGHVSLFWYQQALGQGPEFLTYFQNEAQLDKSGLPSDRFFAERPEGSVSTLKIQRTQQEDSAVYLCASSLNRATNEKLFFGSGTQLSVL.

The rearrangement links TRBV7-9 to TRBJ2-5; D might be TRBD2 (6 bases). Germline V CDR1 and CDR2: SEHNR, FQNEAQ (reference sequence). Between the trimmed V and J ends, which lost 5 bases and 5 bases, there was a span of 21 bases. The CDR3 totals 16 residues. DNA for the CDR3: TGTGCCAGCAGCCCCACCGGGACTCACTTTGGGGAGACCCAGTACTTC. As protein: CASSPTGTHFGETQYF.

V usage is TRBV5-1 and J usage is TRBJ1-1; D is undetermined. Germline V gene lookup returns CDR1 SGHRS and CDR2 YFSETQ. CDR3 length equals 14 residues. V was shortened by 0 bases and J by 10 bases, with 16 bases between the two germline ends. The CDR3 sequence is CASSLASGPGRAFF. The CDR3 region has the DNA TGCGCCAGCAGCTTGGCCAGTGGCCCCGGGAGAGCTTTCTTT.

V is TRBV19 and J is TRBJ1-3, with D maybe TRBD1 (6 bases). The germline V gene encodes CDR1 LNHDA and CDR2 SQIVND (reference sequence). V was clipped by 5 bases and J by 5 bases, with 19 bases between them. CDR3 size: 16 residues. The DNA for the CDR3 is TGTGCCAGTAGTCTGATAAGTCTTACAGGGCGAAACACCATATATTTT. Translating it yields CASSLISLTGRNTIYF.

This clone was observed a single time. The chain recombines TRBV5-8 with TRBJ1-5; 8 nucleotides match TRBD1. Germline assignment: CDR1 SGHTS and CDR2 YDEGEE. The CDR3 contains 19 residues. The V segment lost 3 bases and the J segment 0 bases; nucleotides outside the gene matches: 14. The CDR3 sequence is CASSYQPGGDPSSNQPQHF. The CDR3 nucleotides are TGTGCCAGCAGCTACCAACCAGGGGGCGACCCTAGTAGCAATCAGCCCCAGCATTTT.

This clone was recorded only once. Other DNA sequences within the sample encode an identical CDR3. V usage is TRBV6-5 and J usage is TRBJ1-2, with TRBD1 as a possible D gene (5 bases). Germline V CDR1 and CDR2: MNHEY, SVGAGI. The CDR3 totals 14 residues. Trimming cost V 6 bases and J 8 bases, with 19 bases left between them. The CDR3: CASSYAGGYNGYTF. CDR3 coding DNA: TGTGCCAGCAGCTACGCTGGGGGGTACAACGGCTACACCTTC.